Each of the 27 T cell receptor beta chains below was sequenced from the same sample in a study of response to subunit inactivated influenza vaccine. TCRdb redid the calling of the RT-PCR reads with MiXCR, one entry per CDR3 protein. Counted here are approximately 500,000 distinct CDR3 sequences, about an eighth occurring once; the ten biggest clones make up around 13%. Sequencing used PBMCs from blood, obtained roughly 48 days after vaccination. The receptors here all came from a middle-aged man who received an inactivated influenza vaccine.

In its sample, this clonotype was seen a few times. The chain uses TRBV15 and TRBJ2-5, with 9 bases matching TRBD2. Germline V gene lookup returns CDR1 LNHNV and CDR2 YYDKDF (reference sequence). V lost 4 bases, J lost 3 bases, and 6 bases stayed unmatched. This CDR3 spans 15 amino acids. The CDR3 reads CATSTVTSGKETQYF. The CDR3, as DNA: TGTGCCACCAGCACCGTGACTAGCGGAAAAGAGACCCAGTACTTC.

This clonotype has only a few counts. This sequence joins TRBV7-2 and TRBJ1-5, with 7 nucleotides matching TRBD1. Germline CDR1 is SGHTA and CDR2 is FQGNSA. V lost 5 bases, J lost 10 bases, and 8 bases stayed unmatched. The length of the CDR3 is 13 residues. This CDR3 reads CASSRQGREPQHF. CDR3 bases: TGTGCCAGCAGCCGACAGGGAAGAGAACCCCAGCATTTT.

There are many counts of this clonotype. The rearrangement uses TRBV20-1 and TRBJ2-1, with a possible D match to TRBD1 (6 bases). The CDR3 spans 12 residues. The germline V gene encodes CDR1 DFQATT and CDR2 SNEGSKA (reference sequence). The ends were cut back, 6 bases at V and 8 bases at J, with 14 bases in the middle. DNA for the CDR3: TGCAGTGCACCTGGGACAATCGATGAGCAGTTCTTC. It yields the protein CSAPGTIDEQFF.

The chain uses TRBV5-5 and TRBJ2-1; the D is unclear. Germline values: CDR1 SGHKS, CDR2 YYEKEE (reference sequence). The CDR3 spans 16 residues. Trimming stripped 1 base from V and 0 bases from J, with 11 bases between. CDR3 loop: CASSLRMVSSYNEQFF. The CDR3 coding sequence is TGTGCCAGCAGCTTGCGTATGGTCAGCTCCTACAATGAGCAGTTCTTC.

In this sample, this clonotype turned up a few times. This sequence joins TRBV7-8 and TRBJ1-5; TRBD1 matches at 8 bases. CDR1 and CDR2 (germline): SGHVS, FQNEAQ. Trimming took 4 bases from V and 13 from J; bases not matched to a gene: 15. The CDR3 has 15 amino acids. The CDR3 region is CASSYGQNSGGRQHF. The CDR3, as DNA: TGTGCCAGCAGCTACGGACAAAATTCAGGGGGCCGGCAGCATTTT.

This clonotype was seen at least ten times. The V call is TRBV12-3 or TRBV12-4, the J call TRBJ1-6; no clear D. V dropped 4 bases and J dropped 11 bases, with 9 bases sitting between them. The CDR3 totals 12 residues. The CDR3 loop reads CASSSLGTPLHF. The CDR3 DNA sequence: TGTGCCAGCAGTTCTCTCGGGACACCCCTCCACTTT.

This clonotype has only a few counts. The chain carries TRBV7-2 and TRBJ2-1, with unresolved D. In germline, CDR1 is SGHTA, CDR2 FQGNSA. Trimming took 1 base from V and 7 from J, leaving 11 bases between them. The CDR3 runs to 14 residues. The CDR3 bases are TGTGCCAGCAGCTTAGTTTTCGAAAAAAATGAGCAGTTCTTC. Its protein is CASSLVFEKNEQFF.

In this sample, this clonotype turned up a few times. The CDR3 loop reads CASSFQGGKMNTEAFF. For the CDR3, the DNA is TGTGCCAGCAGTTTCCAGGGGGGGAAGATGAACACTGAAGCTTTCTTT. V is TRBV12-3 or TRBV12-4 and J is TRBJ1-1, with 7 nucleotides matching TRBD1. The CDR3 covers 16 residues. V dropped 3 bases and J dropped 0; count of bases not matched to a gene: 7.

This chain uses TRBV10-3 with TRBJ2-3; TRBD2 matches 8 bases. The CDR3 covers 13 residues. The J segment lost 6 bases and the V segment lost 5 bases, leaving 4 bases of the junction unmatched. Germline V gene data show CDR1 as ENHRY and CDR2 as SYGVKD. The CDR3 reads CAISFQRGDTQYF. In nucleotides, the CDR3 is TGTGCCATCAGTTTCCAGCGGGGGGATACGCAGTATTTT.

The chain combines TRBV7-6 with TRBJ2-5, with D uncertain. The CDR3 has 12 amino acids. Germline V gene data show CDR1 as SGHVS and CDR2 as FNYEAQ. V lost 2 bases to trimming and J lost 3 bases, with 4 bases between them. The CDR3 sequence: CASSLYEETQYF. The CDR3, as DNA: TGTGCCAGCAGCTTATATGAAGAGACCCAGTACTTC. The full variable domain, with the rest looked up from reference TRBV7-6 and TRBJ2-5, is GAGVSQSPRYKVTKRGQDVALRCDPISGHVSLYWYRQALGQGPEFLTYFNYEAQQDKSGLPNDRFSAERPEGSISTLTIQRTEQRDSAMYRCASSLYEETQYFGPGTRLLVL.

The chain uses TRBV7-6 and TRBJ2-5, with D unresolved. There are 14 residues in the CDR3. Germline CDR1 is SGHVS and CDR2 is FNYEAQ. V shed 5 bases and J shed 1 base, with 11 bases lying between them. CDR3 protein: CASSTNSPQETQYF. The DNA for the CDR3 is TGTGCCAGCAGCACAAATAGCCCCCAAGAGACCCAGTACTTC.

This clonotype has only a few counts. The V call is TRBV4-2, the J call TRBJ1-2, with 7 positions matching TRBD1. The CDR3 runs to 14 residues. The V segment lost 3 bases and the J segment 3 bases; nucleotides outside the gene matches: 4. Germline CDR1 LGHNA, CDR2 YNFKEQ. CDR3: CASSQGDSYYGYTF. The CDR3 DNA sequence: TGTGCCAGCAGCCAGGGGGACAGCTACTATGGCTACACCTTC.

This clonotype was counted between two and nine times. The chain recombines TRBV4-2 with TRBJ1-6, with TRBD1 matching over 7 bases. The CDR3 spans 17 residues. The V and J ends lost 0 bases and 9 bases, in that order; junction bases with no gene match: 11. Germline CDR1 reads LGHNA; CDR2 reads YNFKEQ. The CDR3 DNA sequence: TGTGCCAGCAGCCAAGATGGGCAGGGGGTAGTCGGTTCACCCCTCCACTTT. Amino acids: CASSQDGQGVVGSPLHF.

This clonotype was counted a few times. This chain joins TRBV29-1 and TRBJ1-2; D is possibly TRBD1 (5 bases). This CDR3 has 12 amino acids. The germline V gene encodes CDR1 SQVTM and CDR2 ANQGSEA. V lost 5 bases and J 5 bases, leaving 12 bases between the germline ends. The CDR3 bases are TGCAGCGTTTGGGGGGGAGGGTATGGCTACACCTTC. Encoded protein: CSVWGGGYGYTF.

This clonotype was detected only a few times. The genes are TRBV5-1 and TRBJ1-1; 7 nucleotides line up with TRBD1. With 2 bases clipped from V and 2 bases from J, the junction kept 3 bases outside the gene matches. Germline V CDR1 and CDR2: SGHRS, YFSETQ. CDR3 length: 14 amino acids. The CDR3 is CASSLWDSNTEAFF. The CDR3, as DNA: TGCGCCAGCAGCTTATGGGACAGCAACACTGAAGCTTTCTTT.

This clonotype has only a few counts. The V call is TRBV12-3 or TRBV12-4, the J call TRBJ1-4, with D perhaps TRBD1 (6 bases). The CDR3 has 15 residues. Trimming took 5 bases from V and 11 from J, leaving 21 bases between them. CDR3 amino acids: CASSASGGRGDKLFF. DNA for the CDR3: TGTGCCAGCAGTGCAAGCGGGGGGCGCGGTGACAAACTGTTTTTT.

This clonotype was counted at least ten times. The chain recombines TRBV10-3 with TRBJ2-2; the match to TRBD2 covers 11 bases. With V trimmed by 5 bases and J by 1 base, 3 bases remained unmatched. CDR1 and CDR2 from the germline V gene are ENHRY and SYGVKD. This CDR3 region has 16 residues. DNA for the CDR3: TGTGCCATCAGTCCTGGGACTAGCGGGAACACCGGGGAGCTGTTTTTT. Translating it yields CAISPGTSGNTGELFF.

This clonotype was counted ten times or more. CDR3 protein: CASSLGPTATYEQYF. CDR3 DNA: TGCGCCAGCAGCTTAGGGCCGACAGCGACCTACGAGCAGTACTTC. The chain carries TRBV5-1 and TRBJ2-7, with D maybe TRBD1 (5 bases). With 2 bases removed from V and 2 bases from J, the gap between germline ends came to 14 bases. There are 15 residues in the CDR3. From germline, CDR1 is SGHRS and CDR2 YFSETQ. Full variable domain (rest looked up from reference TRBV5-1 and TRBJ2-7): KAGVTQTPRYLIKTRGQQVTLSCSPISGHRSVSWYQQTPGQGLQFLFEYFSETQRNKGNFPGRFSGRQFSNSRSEMNVSTLELGDSALYLCASSLGPTATYEQYFGPGTRLTVT.

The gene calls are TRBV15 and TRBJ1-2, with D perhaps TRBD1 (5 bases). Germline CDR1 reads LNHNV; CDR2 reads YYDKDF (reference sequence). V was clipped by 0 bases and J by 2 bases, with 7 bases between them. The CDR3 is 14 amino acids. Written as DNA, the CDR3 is TGTGCCACCAGCAGAGACGGGGGGAACTATGGCTACACCTTC. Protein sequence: CATSRDGGNYGYTF. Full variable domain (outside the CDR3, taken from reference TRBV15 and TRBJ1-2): DAMVIQNPRYQVTQFGKPVTLSCSQTLNHNVMYWYQQKSSQAPKLLFHYYDKDFNNEADTPDNFQSRRPNTSFCFLDIRSPGLGDTAMYLCATSRDGGNYGYTFGSGTRLTVV.

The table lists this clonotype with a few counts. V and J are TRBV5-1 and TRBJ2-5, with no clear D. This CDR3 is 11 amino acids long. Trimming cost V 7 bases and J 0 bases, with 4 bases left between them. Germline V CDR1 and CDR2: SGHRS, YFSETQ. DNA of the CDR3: TGCGCCAGCGGCCACCAAGAGACCCAGTACTTC. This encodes CASGHQETQYF.

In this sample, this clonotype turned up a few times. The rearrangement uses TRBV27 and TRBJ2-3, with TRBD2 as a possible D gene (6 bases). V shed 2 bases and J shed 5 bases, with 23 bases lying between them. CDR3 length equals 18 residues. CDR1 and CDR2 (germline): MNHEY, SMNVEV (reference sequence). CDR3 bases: TGTGCCAGCAGTTTAAATAGGGGACTTCCACCCCTTAGAGATACGCAGTATTTT. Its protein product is CASSLNRGLPPLRDTQYF.

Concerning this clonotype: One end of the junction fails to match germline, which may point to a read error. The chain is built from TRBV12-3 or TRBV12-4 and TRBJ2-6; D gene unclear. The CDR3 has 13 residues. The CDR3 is CARSFSGANVLTF. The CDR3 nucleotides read TGTGCCCGCAGTTTCTCTGGGGCCAACGTCCTGACTTTC.

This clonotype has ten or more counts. This chain's CDR3 is CSAGRGGRDYEQYF. The CDR3 coding sequence is TGCAGTGCTGGAAGGGGCGGGAGGGATTACGAGCAGTACTTC. The J gene is TRBJ2-7, the V gene TRBV20-1; TRBD2 aligns across 9 bases. Germline values: CDR1 DFQATT, CDR2 SNEGSKA (reference sequence). V dropped 5 bases and J dropped 4; count of bases not matched to a gene: 9. This CDR3 spans 14 amino acids.

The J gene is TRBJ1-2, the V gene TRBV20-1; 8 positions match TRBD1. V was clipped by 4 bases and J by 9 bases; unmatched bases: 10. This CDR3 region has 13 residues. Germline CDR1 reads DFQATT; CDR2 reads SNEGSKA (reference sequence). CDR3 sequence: CSATGTGSSRYTF. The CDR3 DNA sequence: TGCAGTGCTACCGGGACAGGTTCATCCCGCTACACCTTC.

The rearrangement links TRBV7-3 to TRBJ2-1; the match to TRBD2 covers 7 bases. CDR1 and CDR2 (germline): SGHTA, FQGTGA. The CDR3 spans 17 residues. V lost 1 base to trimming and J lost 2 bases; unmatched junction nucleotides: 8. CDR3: CASSLRSGLGAYNEQFF. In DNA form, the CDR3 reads TGTGCCAGCAGCTTAAGATCTGGACTAGGGGCCTACAATGAGCAGTTCTTC.

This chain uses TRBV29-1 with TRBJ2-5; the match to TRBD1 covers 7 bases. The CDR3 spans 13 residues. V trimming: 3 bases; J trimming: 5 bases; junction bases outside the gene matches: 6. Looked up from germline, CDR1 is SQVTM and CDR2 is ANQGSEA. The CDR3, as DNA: TGCAGCGTTGATCGAGGGGGCTCGGAGACCCAGTACTTC. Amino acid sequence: CSVDRGGSETQYF.

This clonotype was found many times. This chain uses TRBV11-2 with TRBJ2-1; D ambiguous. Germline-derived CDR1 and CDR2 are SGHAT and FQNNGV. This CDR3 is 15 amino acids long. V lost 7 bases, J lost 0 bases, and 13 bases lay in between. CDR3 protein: CASIPDWSSYNEQFF. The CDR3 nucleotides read TGTGCCAGCATCCCAGATTGGAGCTCCTACAATGAGCAGTTCTTC. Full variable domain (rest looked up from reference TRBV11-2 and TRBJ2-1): EAGVAQSPRYKIIEKRQSVAFWCNPISGHATLYWYQQILGQGPKLLIQFQNNGVVDDSQLPKDRFSAERLKGVDSTLKIQPAKLEDSAVYLCASIPDWSSYNEQFFGPGTRLTVL.